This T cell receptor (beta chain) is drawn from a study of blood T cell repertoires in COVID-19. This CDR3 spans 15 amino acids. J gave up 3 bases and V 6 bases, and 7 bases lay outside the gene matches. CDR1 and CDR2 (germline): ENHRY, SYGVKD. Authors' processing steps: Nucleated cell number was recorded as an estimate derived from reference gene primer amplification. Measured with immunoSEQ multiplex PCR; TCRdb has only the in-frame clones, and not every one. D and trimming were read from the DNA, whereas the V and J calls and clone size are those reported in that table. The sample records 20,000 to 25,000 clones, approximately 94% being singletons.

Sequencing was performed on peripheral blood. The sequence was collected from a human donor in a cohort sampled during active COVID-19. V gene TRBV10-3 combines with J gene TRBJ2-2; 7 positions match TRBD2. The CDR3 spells CAIRGGTIYTGELFF. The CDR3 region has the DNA TGTGCCATCAGGGGGGGGACCATATACACCGGGGAGCTGTTTTTT.